These 14 T cell receptor beta chains were all obtained from the same sample, sequenced in a study of control samples from healthy donors and cancer patients. The data were produced by immunoSEQ multiplex PCR, yet TCRdb's version contains in-frame clones alone and is incomplete. The table lists 100,000 to 150,000 clones, approximately 92% of them singletons. Sequences were obtained from PBMCs. These receptors all come from a man older than 75 with head and neck cancer.

The rearrangement uses TRBV12-3 or TRBV12-4 and TRBJ1-2, with D possibly being TRBD1 (6 bases). V was cut by 1 base and J by 8 bases, with 11 bases left in between. The CDR3 is 13 amino acids. CDR3 in DNA: TGTGCCAGCAGTTTAGACGGGGGCGACGGCTACACCTTC. This codes for CASSLDGGDGYTF.

This sequence joins TRBV12-5 and TRBJ2-4, with D unclear. V was shortened by 1 base and J by 6 bases, with 16 bases between the two germline ends. This CDR3 has 16 amino acids. The germline V gene encodes CDR1 LGHNT and CDR2 FRNRAP. CDR3: CASGLGPENFGNIQYF. The CDR3 DNA reads TGTGCTAGTGGTTTGGGACCGGAAAATTTCGGAAACATTCAGTACTTC.

The chain carries TRBV25-1 and TRBJ1-6; weak D call: TRBD1 (6 bases). Trimming shortened V by 5 bases and J by 10 bases, and 12 bases separated the two germline ends. Germline V gene data show CDR1 as MGHDK and CDR2 as SYGVNS. The CDR3 totals 13 residues. CDR3 bases: TGTGCCAGCAGTCCTCAGGGGAGATCACCCCTCCACTTT. It yields the protein CASSPQGRSPLHF.

V is TRBV6-5 and J is TRBJ1-1; unclear D gene. V was pared by 2 bases and J by 1 base, with 5 bases between. The length of the CDR3 is 13 residues. In germline, CDR1 is MNHEY, CDR2 SVGAGI. The DNA of the CDR3 is TGTGCCAGCAGTTACCCGGGGAACACTGAAGCTTTCTTT. Translated, it gives CASSYPGNTEAFF.

This rearrangement joins TRBV5-4 to TRBJ1-1; D not resolved. V lost 3 bases and J 0 bases, leaving 6 bases between the germline ends. The CDR3 length is 13 residues. Germline CDR1 SGHNT, CDR2 YYREEE (reference sequence). The CDR3 spells CASSSIMNTEAFF. The CDR3 coding sequence is TGTGCCAGCAGCTCCATCATGAACACTGAAGCTTTCTTT.

The chain has TRBV3-1 (or the pseudogene TRBV3-2) and TRBJ2-2, with 7 bases identical to TRBD2. CDR1 and CDR2 (germline): LGHDT, YNNKEL (reference sequence). The V gene end was trimmed by 2 bases and the J gene end by 7 bases; junction bases not matched to a gene: 13. This CDR3 region has 17 residues. The chain's CDR3 is CASSQRWGGRTFGELFF. CDR3 nucleotide sequence: TGTGCCAGCAGCCAACGGTGGGGCGGGAGAACCTTCGGGGAGCTGTTTTTT.

This chain joins TRBV19 and TRBJ1-5; TRBD1 matches 11 bases. Germline lookup yields CDR1 LNHDA and CDR2 SQIVND (reference sequence). The J segment lost 3 bases and the V segment lost 5 bases, leaving 6 bases of the junction unmatched. This CDR3 contains 16 residues. Here the CDR3 reads CASSPWGQGDNQPQHF. The CDR3 DNA reads TGTGCCAGTAGTCCCTGGGGACAGGGGGACAATCAGCCCCAGCATTTT.

The chain couples TRBV19 to TRBJ1-2; D remains unclear. The CDR3 is 14 residues long. Germline-derived CDR1 and CDR2 are LNHDA and SQIVND (reference sequence). Trimming left V 3 bases short and J 1 base short, with 9 bases between. CDR3 in amino acids: CASSIGESNYGYTF. In DNA form, the CDR3 reads TGTGCCAGTAGTATTGGGGAGAGTAACTATGGCTACACCTTC.

The chain employs TRBV5-1 and TRBJ2-5; D is perhaps TRBD1 or TRBD2 (5 bases each). The V end lost 2 bases, the J end lost 2 bases, and 10 bases lay between the germline ends. The CDR3 consists of 14 residues. Germline CDR1 is SGHRS and CDR2 is YFSETQ. CDR3 coding DNA: TGCGCCAGCAGCTTCGGGGCTTTGCAAGAGACCCAGTACTTC. Protein sequence: CASSFGALQETQYF.

The V gene is TRBV5-5, the J gene TRBJ1-2, with D possibly matching TRBD1 (5 bases). Deletions cut 4 bases from V and 3 bases from J, with 16 bases between. Germline CDR1 reads SGHKS; CDR2 reads YYEKEE (reference sequence). This CDR3 is 15 amino acids long. The CDR3 region has the DNA TGTGCCAGCAGCCCCGAGGGGAGGCGGTACTATGGCTACACCTTC. Translating it yields CASSPEGRRYYGYTF. Full variable domain (outside the CDR3, taken from reference TRBV5-5 and TRBJ1-2): DAGVTQSPTHLIKTRGQQVTLRCSPISGHKSVSWYQQVLGQGPQFIFQYYEKEERGRGNFPDRFSARQFPNYSSELNVNALLLGDSALYLCASSPEGRRYYGYTFGSGTRLTVV.

J is TRBJ1-1 and V is TRBV5-5; 8 bases match TRBD1. The V segment lost 4 bases and the J segment 0 bases; nucleotides outside the gene matches: 2. The CDR3 has 14 residues. CDR1 SGHKS and CDR2 YYEKEE come from the germline V gene (reference sequence). This CDR3 reads CASSGDRLNTEAFF. The CDR3 DNA sequence: TGTGCCAGCAGCGGGGACAGGCTGAACACTGAAGCTTTCTTT.

This clone was seen only a few times. V is TRBV12-3 or TRBV12-4 and J is TRBJ1-2, with D possibly being TRBD1 (5 bases). V lost 2 bases and J lost 4, with 8 bases in between. The CDR3 has 13 amino acids. The CDR3 nucleotides are TGTGCCAGCAGTTTATTGGGGCCCTATGGCTACACCTTC. Its translation is CASSLLGPYGYTF.

The rearrangement links TRBV7-9 to TRBJ1-5, with no clear D. CDR1 and CDR2 (germline): SEHNR, FQNEAQ (reference sequence). This CDR3 is built from 13 residues. V was cut by 5 bases and J by 6 bases, with 11 bases left in between. The CDR3 loop reads CASSPLGSQPQHF. CDR3 DNA: TGTGCCAGCAGCCCCTTGGGGAGTCAGCCCCAGCATTTT.

The CDR3 coding sequence is TGTGCCTGGGGGGGGGACAGGCGTCAGGTGTTTTTT. Translating it yields CAWGGDRRQVFF. The V call is TRBV30, the J call TRBJ2-2, with D perhaps matching TRBD1 (8 bases). V lost 5 bases and J lost 15, with 19 bases in between. The germline gives CDR1 GTSNPN, CDR2 SVGIG (reference sequence). The CDR3 covers 12 residues.